Shown below are 24 T cell receptor beta chains from a single sample sequenced in a study of blood T cell repertoires in COVID-19. Libraries were prepared by immunoSEQ multiplex PCR; TCRdb keeps only in-frame clonotypes and omits some of them. This table holds some 200,000 clones, roughly 77% found once. The sequencing sample was made of PBMCs or T cells enriched from blood (not recorded which). Receptor source: a middle-aged man who had recovered from COVID-19.

The chain links TRBV5-1 to TRBJ2-7; D possibly corresponds to TRBD2 (5 bases). The CDR3 totals 11 residues. Looked up from germline, CDR1 is SGHRS and CDR2 is YFSETQ. Trimming shortened V by 6 bases and J by 6 bases, and 10 bases separated the two germline ends. CDR3: CASTFEGEQYF. CDR3 in DNA: TGCGCCAGCACCTTTGAGGGCGAGCAGTACTTC.

The V and J genes are TRBV7-6 and TRBJ1-1; 7 nucleotides match TRBD1. The junction had 2 bases not matched to a gene; V was cut back by 11 bases and J by 5 bases. The CDR3 loop spans 10 amino acids. Germline-derived CDR1 and CDR2 are SGHVS and FNYEAQ. The CDR3 DNA sequence: TGTGCCGCACAGGGGACTGAAGCTTTCTTT. Protein product: CAAQGTEAFF. Together with reference TRBV7-6 and TRBJ1-1, the CDR3 gives the full variable domain: GAGVSQSPRYKVTKRGQDVALRCDPISGHVSLYWYRQALGQGPEFLTYFNYEAQQDKSGLPNDRFSAERPEGSISTLTIQRTEQRDSAMYRCAAQGTEAFFGQGTRLTVV.

CDR3 in DNA: TGCGCCAGCAGTGAGTCGATACGGAGTACCCAGCATTTT. Amino acid sequence: CASSESIRSTQHF. The chain is built from TRBV10-1 and TRBJ1-5, with D unclear. Germline loops: CDR1 WNHNN, CDR2 SYGVQD (reference sequence). The germline V and J ends were trimmed by 0 bases and 11 bases, with 11 bases remaining between them. This CDR3 is built from 13 residues.

The gene calls are TRBV5-1 and TRBJ2-1; 9 positions agree with TRBD1. The CDR3 covers 16 residues. Germline assignment: CDR1 SGHRS and CDR2 YFSETQ. V was pared by 4 bases and J by 1 base, with 6 bases of the junction left unmatched. CDR3 protein: CASSVDRGSSYNEQFF. The CDR3, as DNA: TGCGCCAGCAGCGTCGACAGGGGGTCATCCTACAATGAGCAGTTCTTC.

The gene calls are TRBV5-5 and TRBJ2-7; 11 bases are a match to TRBD1. The CDR3 is 15 amino acids. J gave up 6 bases and V 3 bases, and 8 bases lay outside the gene matches. Germline V gives CDR1 SGHKS, CDR2 YYEKEE (reference sequence). This CDR3 reads CASSWGSGTGGEQYF. The CDR3 region has the DNA TGTGCCAGCAGCTGGGGGTCCGGGACAGGGGGCGAGCAGTACTTC.

This chain connects TRBV30 to TRBJ1-1; D is undetermined. Germline CDR1 GTSNPN, CDR2 SVGIG (reference sequence). This CDR3 region has 13 residues. V lost 1 base and J lost 2, with 8 bases in between. The CDR3 region is CAWSAGVNTEAFF. The CDR3 coding sequence is TGTGCCTGGAGTGCGGGAGTAAACACTGAAGCTTTCTTT.

The rearrangement links TRBV12-3 or TRBV12-4 to TRBJ2-3; 8 bases align to TRBD2. The CDR3 has 11 residues. J lost 11 bases, V lost 5 bases, and 3 bases had no gene match. CDR3 nucleotide sequence: TGTGCCAGCAGTCTTAGCGGGGAGCAGTATTTT. This translates into CASSLSGEQYF.

This clone appeared a few times. The CDR3 is CASSIVGNTEAFF. CDR3 bases: TGTGCCAGCAGTATCGTGGGCAACACTGAAGCTTTCTTT. This sequence joins TRBV25-1 and TRBJ1-1; D gene ambiguous. The CDR3 loop spans 13 amino acids. Germline assignment: CDR1 MGHDK and CDR2 SYGVNS. V lost 5 bases, J lost 2 bases, and 9 bases lay in between.

This sequence joins TRBV5-6 and TRBJ2-2, with 9 bases fitting TRBD1. Germline CDR1 and CDR2: SGHDT and YYEEEE. The CDR3 is made up of 16 amino acids. J gave up 4 bases and V 5 bases, and 9 bases lay outside the gene matches. Here the CDR3 reads CASRFNRGPGTGELFF. The CDR3 region has the DNA TGTGCCAGCAGATTTAACAGGGGGCCGGGCACCGGGGAGCTGTTTTTT.

The rearrangement joins TRBV18 to TRBJ1-6; the D gene is possibly TRBD1 (5 bases). V was clipped by 3 bases and J by 7 bases, with 10 bases between them. The CDR3 loop spans 14 amino acids. The V gene's germline CDR1 is KGHSH and CDR2 LQKENI. This chain's CDR3 is CASSPQGWNSPLHF. The CDR3 DNA reads TGTGCCAGCTCACCGCAGGGATGGAATTCACCCCTCCACTTT. The full variable domain, completed using reference TRBV18 and TRBJ1-6, is NAGVMQNPRHLVRRRGQEARLRCSPMKGHSHVYWYRQLPEEGLKFMVYLQKENIIDESGMPKERFSAEFPKEGPSILRIQQVVRGDSAAYFCASSPQGWNSPLHFGNGTRLTVT.

V gene TRBV19 combines with J gene TRBJ2-1; TRBD2 aligns across 8 bases. V lost 2 bases to trimming and J lost 8 bases; unmatched junction nucleotides: 11. The germline CDR1 and CDR2 sequences are LNHDA and SQIVND (reference sequence). This CDR3 is 16 amino acids long. CDR3 DNA: TGTGCCAGTAGTATAACCCCCTGGACTAGCTATTATGAGCAGTTCTTC. Its translation: CASSITPWTSYYEQFF.

This chain uses TRBV6-1 with TRBJ1-2, with TRBD1 matching 7 bases. The CDR3 sequence is 14 residues long. Per the germline V gene, CDR1 is MNHNS and CDR2 is SASEGT. V lost 3 bases and J lost 8; bases outside the gene matches: 9. Here the CDR3 reads CASSEDRGQGGYTF. In DNA, the CDR3 is TGTGCCAGCAGTGAGGATAGGGGGCAGGGGGGCTACACCTTC.

The V gene is TRBV3-1 (or the pseudogene TRBV3-2), the J gene TRBJ2-1; maybe TRBD2 (6 bases). The germline V gene has CDR1 LGHDT and CDR2 YNNKEL (reference sequence). V lost 2 bases and J 5 bases, leaving 13 bases between the germline ends. The CDR3 runs 15 residues. CDR3 in amino acids: CASSQKAGPNNEQFF. The CDR3, as DNA: TGTGCCAGCAGCCAAAAGGCGGGGCCCAACAATGAGCAGTTCTTC.

The chain employs TRBV25-1 and TRBJ1-2, with 8 bases matching TRBD1. Germline V gene sequence: CDR1 MGHDK, CDR2 SYGVNS. The CDR3 contains 15 residues. V lost 6 bases and J lost 3; bases outside the gene matches: 9. CDR3 protein: CASSPRQGFDYGYTF. The CDR3 DNA reads TGTGCCAGCAGCCCACGACAGGGGTTTGACTATGGCTACACCTTC.

V is TRBV19 and J is TRBJ1-2; D unclear. V was trimmed by 0 bases and J by 8 bases, leaving 13 bases between them. CDR1 is LNHDA, CDR2 SQIVND, per germline (reference sequence). CDR3 length equals 14 residues. CDR3 loop: CASSIDGRGWGYTF. CDR3 DNA: TGTGCCAGTAGTATAGATGGCCGGGGATGGGGCTACACCTTC.

This rearrangement joins TRBV29-1 to TRBJ1-1; 8 bases match TRBD1. Germline-derived CDR1 and CDR2 are SQVTM and ANQGSEA. The length of the CDR3 is 12 residues. Trimming removed 6 bases from V and 4 bases from J; junction bases left unmatched: 4. The CDR3 loop reads CSVSTGGTEAFF. Written as DNA, the CDR3 is TGCAGCGTGTCAACAGGGGGCACTGAAGCTTTCTTT.

This clone has just one count. The chain employs TRBV10-1 and TRBJ2-3; the match to TRBD2 covers 8 bases. After removal of 0 bases from V and 5 bases from J, the junction contained 4 bases not matched to a gene. The CDR3 spans 15 residues. CDR1 is WNHNN and CDR2 is SYGVQD in the germline V gene (reference sequence). The chain's CDR3 is CASSESKAGVDTQYF. CDR3 nucleotides: TGCGCCAGCAGTGAGTCGAAAGCGGGAGTAGATACGCAGTATTTT.

The CDR3 spells CASNMDGTAYGYTF. CDR3 sequence (DNA): TGTGCCAGCAACATGGACGGGACAGCATATGGCTACACCTTC. The gene calls are TRBV5-6 and TRBJ1-2; TRBD1 agrees at 7 bases. This CDR3 contains 14 residues. V lost 6 bases and J lost 5; bases outside the gene matches: 10. CDR1 and CDR2 (germline): SGHDT, YYEEEE.

DNA for the CDR3: TGTGCCTCAGGGAGGCGGTACGAGCAGTACTTC. Its protein is CASGRRYEQYF. The chain combines TRBV30 with TRBJ2-7, with a weak D call TRBD2 (6 bases). Trimming took off 7 bases at V and 4 bases at J, with 11 bases between the two ends. The CDR3 covers 11 residues. CDR1 is GTSNPN, CDR2 SVGIG, per germline (reference sequence).

The chain carries TRBV5-6 and TRBJ1-3; D call uncertain. Trimming shortened V by 0 bases and J by 0 bases, and 10 bases separated the two germline ends. CDR3 size: 16 residues. Looked up from germline, CDR1 is SGHDT and CDR2 is YYEEEE. CDR3 sequence (DNA): TGTGCCAGCAGCTTGGTTACAGCTGGCTCTGGAAACACCATATATTTT. Its protein product is CASSLVTAGSGNTIYF. Full variable domain (outside the CDR3, taken from reference TRBV5-6 and TRBJ1-3): DAGVTQSPTHLIKTRGQQVTLRCSPKSGHDTVSWYQQALGQGPQFIFQYYEEEERQRGNFPDRFSGHQFPNYSSELNVNALLLGDSALYLCASSLVTAGSGNTIYFGEGSWLTVV.

The CDR3 loop reads CASSFSAGGDDFNGYTF. In nucleotides, the CDR3 is TGTGCCAGCAGCTTTTCCGCAGGGGGCGATGATTTCAATGGCTACACCTTC. V gene TRBV5-5 combines with J gene TRBJ1-2; 8 bases match TRBD1. The CDR3 is made up of 17 amino acids. CDR1 and CDR2 (germline): SGHKS, YYEKEE (reference sequence). The V segment lost 2 bases and the J segment 6 bases; nucleotides outside the gene matches: 15. Based on the CDR3 plus reference TRBV5-5 and TRBJ1-2, the full variable domain is DAGVTQSPTHLIKTRGQQVTLRCSPISGHKSVSWYQQVLGQGPQFIFQYYEKEERGRGNFPDRFSARQFPNYSSELNVNALLLGDSALYLCASSFSAGGDDFNGYTFGSGTRLTVV.

The chain combines TRBV19 with TRBJ1-5, with a possible D match to TRBD1 (5 bases). Trimming removed 6 bases from V and 3 bases from J, with 18 bases in between. Germline V gene lookup returns CDR1 LNHDA and CDR2 SQIVND (reference sequence). The length of the CDR3 is 16 residues. CDR3 loop: CASRREGAGSNQPQHF. The CDR3, as DNA: TGTGCCAGTAGACGCGAAGGGGCAGGGTCCAATCAGCCCCAGCATTTT.

This sequence joins TRBV5-1 and TRBJ2-3; unclear D gene. The CDR3 length is 14 residues. Germline V lookup: CDR1 SGHRS, CDR2 YFSETQ. The germline V and J ends were trimmed by 4 bases and 1 base, with 10 bases remaining between them. The CDR3 bases are TGCGCCAGCAGCCCAACCGGTGGCACAGATACGCAGTATTTT. Translating gives CASSPTGGTDTQYF.

This chain uses TRBV27 with TRBJ1-6, with 9 bases that match TRBD1. The germline CDR1 and CDR2 sequences are MNHEY and SMNVEV (reference sequence). This CDR3 contains 15 residues. The junction had 9 bases not matched to a gene; V was cut back by 5 bases and J by 10 bases. The CDR3 here is CASSATGTGRSPLHF. The CDR3 DNA sequence: TGTGCCAGCAGTGCCACCGGGACAGGGCGCTCACCCCTCCACTTT.